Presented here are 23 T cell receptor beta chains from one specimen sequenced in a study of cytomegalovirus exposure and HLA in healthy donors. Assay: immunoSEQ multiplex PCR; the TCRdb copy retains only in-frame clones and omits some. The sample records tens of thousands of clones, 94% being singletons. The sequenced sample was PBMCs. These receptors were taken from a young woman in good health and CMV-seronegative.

The CDR3 loop is CASKAGIHTEAFF. DNA for the CDR3: TGCGCCAGCAAAGCCGGGATTCACACTGAAGCTTTCTTT. This rearrangement joins TRBV10-1 to TRBJ1-1; no clear D gene. The CDR3 extends over 13 amino acids. V was shortened by 7 bases and J by 3 bases, with 12 bases between the two germline ends. CDR1 is WNHNN, CDR2 SYGVQD, per germline (reference sequence).

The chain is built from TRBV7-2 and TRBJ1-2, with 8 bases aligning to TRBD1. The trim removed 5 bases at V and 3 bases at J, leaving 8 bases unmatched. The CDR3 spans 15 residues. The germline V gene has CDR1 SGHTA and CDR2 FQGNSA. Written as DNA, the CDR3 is TGTGCCAGCAGCCTCCCCAGGGGGCGAGACTATGGCTACACCTTC. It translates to CASSLPRGRDYGYTF.

The CDR3 sequence is CASSTNAGTGSNNEQFF. CDR3 coding DNA: TGTGCCAGTAGTACTAACGCCGGGACAGGGAGTAACAATGAGCAGTTCTTC. The chain couples TRBV19 to TRBJ2-1, with 9 bases identical to TRBD1. Germline CDR1 is LNHDA and CDR2 is SQIVND (reference sequence). The J segment lost 5 bases and the V segment lost 4 bases, leaving 12 bases of the junction unmatched. The length of the CDR3 is 17 residues.

CDR3 sequence (DNA): TGTGCTAGTGGTTTGGCCACAGGGACGGGTACCGGGGAGCTGTTTTTT. Translating gives CASGLATGTGTGELFF. V gene TRBV12-5 combines with J gene TRBJ2-2; D is perhaps TRBD1 (6 bases). The germline CDR1 and CDR2 sequences are LGHNT and FRNRAP. Trimming removed 1 base from V and 5 bases from J, with 14 bases in between. The CDR3 contains 16 residues.

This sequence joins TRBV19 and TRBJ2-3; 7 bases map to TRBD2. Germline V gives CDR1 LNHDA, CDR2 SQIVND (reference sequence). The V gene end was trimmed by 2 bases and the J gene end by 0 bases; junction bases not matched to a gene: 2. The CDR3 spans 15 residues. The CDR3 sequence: CASSISGGSTDTQYF. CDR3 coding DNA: TGTGCCAGTAGTATATCCGGGGGGAGCACAGATACGCAGTATTTT.

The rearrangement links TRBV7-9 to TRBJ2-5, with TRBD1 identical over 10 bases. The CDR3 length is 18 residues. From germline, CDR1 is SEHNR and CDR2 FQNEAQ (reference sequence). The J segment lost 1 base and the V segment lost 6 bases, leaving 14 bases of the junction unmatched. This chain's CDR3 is CASSTPPGTGASQETQYF. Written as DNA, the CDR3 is TGTGCCAGCAGTACCCCCCCCGGGACAGGGGCTTCCCAAGAGACCCAGTACTTC.

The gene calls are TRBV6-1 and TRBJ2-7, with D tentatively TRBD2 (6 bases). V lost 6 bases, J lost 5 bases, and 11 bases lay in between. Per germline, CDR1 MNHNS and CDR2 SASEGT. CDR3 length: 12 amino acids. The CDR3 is CASSTRRDEQYF. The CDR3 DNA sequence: TGTGCCAGCAGCACACGGAGGGACGAGCAGTACTTC.

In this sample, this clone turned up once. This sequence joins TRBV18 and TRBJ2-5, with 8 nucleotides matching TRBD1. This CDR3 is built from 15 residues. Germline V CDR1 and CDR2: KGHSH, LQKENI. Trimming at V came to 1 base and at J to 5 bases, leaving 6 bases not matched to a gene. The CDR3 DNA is TGTGCCAGCTCACCACGGCAGGGGGCTTCGGAGACCCAGTACTTC. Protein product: CASSPRQGASETQYF.

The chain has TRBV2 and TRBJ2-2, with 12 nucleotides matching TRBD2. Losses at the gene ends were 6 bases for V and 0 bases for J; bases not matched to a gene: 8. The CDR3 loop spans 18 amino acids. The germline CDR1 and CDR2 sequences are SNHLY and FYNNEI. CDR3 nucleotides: TGTGCCAGCAGCGACAGTCTAGCGGGGGGGACGAACACCGGGGAGCTGTTTTTT. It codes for CASSDSLAGGTNTGELFF.

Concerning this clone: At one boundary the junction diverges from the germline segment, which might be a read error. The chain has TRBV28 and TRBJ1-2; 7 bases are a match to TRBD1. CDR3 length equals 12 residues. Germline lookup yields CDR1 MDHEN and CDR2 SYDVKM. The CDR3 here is CASGVRTGRGSF. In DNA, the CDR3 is TGTGCCAGCGGCGTGCGGACAGGACGCGGCTCCTTC.

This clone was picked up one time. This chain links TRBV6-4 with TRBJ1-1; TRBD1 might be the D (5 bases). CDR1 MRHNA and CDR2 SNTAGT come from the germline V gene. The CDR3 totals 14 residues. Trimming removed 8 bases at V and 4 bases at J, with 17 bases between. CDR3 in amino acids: CASPPEGIGTEAFF. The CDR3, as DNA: TGTGCCAGCCCTCCGGAGGGGATCGGCACTGAAGCTTTCTTT.

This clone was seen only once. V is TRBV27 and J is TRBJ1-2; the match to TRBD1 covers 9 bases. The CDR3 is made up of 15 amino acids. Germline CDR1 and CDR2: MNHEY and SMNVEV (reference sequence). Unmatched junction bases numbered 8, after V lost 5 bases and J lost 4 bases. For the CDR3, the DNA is TGTGCCAGCAGTCCTCGGACAGGGGTGGCCTATGGCTACACCTTC. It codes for CASSPRTGVAYGYTF.

DNA for the CDR3: TGTGCCAGCTCGCCGGGGACAGCTCAATCCTACGAGCAGTACTTC. Its translation: CASSPGTAQSYEQYF. V gene TRBV18 combines with J gene TRBJ2-7, with 7 nucleotides matching TRBD1. Unmatched junction bases numbered 9, after V lost 6 bases and J lost 1 base. The CDR3 spans 15 residues. Germline CDR1 and CDR2: KGHSH and LQKENI.

The CDR3 is CASKRGGVTDTQYF. The CDR3 coding sequence is TGTGCCAGCAAGCGCGGGGGGGTCACAGATACGCAGTATTTT. The rearrangement links TRBV5-4 to TRBJ2-3; 9 nucleotides match TRBD2. V lost 6 bases to trimming and J lost 2 bases; unmatched junction nucleotides: 4. The length of the CDR3 is 14 residues. Germline values: CDR1 SGHNT, CDR2 YYREEE (reference sequence).

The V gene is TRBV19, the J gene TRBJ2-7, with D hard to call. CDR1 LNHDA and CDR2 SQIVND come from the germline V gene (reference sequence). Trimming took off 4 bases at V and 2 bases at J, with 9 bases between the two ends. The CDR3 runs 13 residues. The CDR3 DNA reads TGTGCCAGTAGTACAGGAATCACCTACGAGCAGTACTTC. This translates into CASSTGITYEQYF.

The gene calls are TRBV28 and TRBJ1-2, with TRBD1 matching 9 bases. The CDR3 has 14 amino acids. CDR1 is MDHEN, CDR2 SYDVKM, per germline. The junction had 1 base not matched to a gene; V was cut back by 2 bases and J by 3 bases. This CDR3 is CASSLTGGDYGYTF. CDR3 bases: TGTGCCAGCAGTTTAACAGGGGGCGACTATGGCTACACCTTC.

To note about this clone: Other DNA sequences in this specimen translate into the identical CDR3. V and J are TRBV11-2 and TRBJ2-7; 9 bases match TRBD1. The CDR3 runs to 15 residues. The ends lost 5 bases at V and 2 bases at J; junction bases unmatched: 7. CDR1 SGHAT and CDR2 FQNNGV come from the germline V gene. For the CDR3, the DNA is TGTGCCAGCAGCCAACAGGGGGCGACGGCCTACGAGCAGTACTTC. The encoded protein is CASSQQGATAYEQYF.

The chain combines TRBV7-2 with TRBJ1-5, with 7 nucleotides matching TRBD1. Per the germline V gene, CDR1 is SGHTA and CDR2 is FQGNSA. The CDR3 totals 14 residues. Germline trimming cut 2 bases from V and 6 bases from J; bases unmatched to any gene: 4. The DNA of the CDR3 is TGTGCCAGCAGCTTAAGACAGGGACCTCAGCCCCAGCATTTT. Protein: CASSLRQGPQPQHF.

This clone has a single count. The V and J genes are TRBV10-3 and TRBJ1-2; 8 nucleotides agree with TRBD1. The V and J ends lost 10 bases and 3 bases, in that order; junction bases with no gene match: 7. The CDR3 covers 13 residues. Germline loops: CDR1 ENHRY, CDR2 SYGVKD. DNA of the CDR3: TGTGCCACTTCAGGGGGCGCGGACTATGGCTACACCTTC. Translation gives CATSGGADYGYTF.

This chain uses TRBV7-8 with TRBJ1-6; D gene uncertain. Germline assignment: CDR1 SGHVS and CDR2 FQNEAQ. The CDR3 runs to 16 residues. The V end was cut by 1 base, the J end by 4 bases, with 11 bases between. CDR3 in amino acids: CASSLGPPTYNSPLHF. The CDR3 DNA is TGTGCCAGCAGCTTAGGTCCCCCCACTTATAATTCACCCCTCCACTTT.

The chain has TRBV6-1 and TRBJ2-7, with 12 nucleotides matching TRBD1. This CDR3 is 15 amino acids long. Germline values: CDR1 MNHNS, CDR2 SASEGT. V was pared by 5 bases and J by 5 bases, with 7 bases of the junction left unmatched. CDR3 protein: CASSFRDRGLDEQYF. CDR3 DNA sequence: TGTGCCAGCAGTTTCCGGGACAGGGGGCTCGACGAGCAGTACTTC.

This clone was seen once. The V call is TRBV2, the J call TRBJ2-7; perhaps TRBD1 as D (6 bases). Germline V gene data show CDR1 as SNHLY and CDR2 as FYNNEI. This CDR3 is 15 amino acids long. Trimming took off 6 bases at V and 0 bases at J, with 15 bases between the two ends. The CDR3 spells CASSEGVGVSYEQYF. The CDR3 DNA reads TGTGCCAGCAGCGAGGGGGTAGGGGTCTCCTACGAGCAGTACTTC.

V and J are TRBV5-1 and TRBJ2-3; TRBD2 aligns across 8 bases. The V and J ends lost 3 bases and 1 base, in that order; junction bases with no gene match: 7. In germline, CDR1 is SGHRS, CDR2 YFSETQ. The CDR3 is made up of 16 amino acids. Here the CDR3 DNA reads TGCGCCAGCAGCTCGCTAAGCGGGGGAGGCACAGATACGCAGTATTTT. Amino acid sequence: CASSSLSGGGTDTQYF.